These 8 T cell receptor beta chains were all obtained from the same sample, sequenced in a study of cytomegalovirus exposure and HLA in healthy donors (dated by TCRdb to about 2017). Library prep was done by the immunoSEQ multiplex PCR assay. The multiplex PCR relied on a mix of 60 forward primers for TCR Vbeta segments and 13 reverse primers for TCR Jbeta segments. TCRdb carries this immuneACCESS record with in-frame sequences only. Its versions omit some clonotypes, under half of them owing to an unresolved V gene in the studies checked, with the rest unexplained. Across this sample there are some 200,000 clones, with roughly 84% seen only once. Roughly 2.6% of the sample goes to the ten largest clones. The material sequenced was PBMCs. The receptors originated from a woman aged 45-59 years in good health and CMV-seropositive.

A few counts support this clone. This chain joins TRBV4-1 and TRBJ1-1, with D perhaps TRBD1 (5 bases). The CDR3 covers 13 residues. Trimming pared 6 bases from V and 6 bases from J, leaving 14 bases between. From germline, CDR1 is MGHRA and CDR2 YSYEKL. The CDR3 DNA is TGCGCCAGCAGGGGGGGTGGAGGCCCTGAAGCTTTCTTT. Translation gives CASRGGGGPEAFF.

This clone was counted between two and nine times. This CDR3 reads CASSHGGVNQPQHF. CDR3 nucleotides: TGTGCCAGCAGCCATGGGGGGGTCAATCAGCCCCAGCATTTT. V gene TRBV4-2 combines with J gene TRBJ1-5, with D tentatively TRBD1 (5 bases). Germline V gene sequence: CDR1 LGHNA, CDR2 YNFKEQ. The CDR3 consists of 14 residues. V dropped 3 bases and J dropped 3 bases, with 9 bases sitting between them.

The chain joins TRBV19 to TRBJ2-2; 9 positions match TRBD2. The CDR3 covers 19 residues. J was trimmed by 6 bases and V by 0 bases; bases with no gene match: 14. The germline V gene encodes CDR1 LNHDA and CDR2 SQIVND (reference sequence). The DNA for the CDR3 is TGTGCCAGTAGTATAGACCTCTACGCCGGCGGGGGGGCCTCCGGGGAGCTGTTTTTT. This encodes CASSIDLYAGGGASGELFF.

V usage is TRBV9 and J usage is TRBJ1-2; a weak D match, TRBD1 (5 bases). Trimming left V 4 bases short and J 2 bases short, with 12 bases between. This CDR3 is built from 14 residues. Germline assignment: CDR1 SGDLS and CDR2 YYNGEE. CDR3 nucleotide sequence: TGTGCCAGCAGCTCGGAGGGGTTGAACTATGGCTACACCTTC. Its translation is CASSSEGLNYGYTF. Using reference TRBV9 and TRBJ1-2 for the parts outside the CDR3, the full variable domain is DSGVTQTPKHLITATGQRVTLRCSPRSGDLSVYWYQQSLDQGLQFLIQYYNGEERAKGNILERFSAQQFPDLHSELNLSSLELGDSALYFCASSSEGLNYGYTFGSGTRLTVV.

This clone was seen only a few times. The junction differs from germline at one of its ends, possibly a read error. The chain is built from TRBV5-4 and TRBJ2-7; TRBD2 might be the D (7 bases). The V gene's germline CDR1 is SGHNT and CDR2 YYREEE (reference sequence). The length of the CDR3 is 15 residues. The CDR3 bases are TGCGCCAGCAGCCAAGATCGGGGGGCCTCCTACGAGCAGTACTTC. Its protein is CASSQDRGASYEQYF.

The rearrangement links TRBV9 to TRBJ2-5; unclear D gene. Germline V CDR1 and CDR2: SGDLS, YYNGEE. CDR3 length: 14 residues. V shed 0 bases and J shed 4 bases, with 10 bases lying between them. The DNA for the CDR3 is TGTGCCAGCAGCGTAGATCCTAGAACAGAGACCCAGTACTTC. Protein: CASSVDPRTETQYF. The full variable domain, rest sourced from reference TRBV9 and TRBJ2-5, is DSGVTQTPKHLITATGQRVTLRCSPRSGDLSVYWYQQSLDQGLQFLIQYYNGEERAKGNILERFSAQQFPDLHSELNLSSLELGDSALYFCASSVDPRTETQYFGPGTRLLVL.

The chain recombines TRBV7-2 with TRBJ2-1, with D perhaps TRBD2 (6 bases). This CDR3 spans 16 amino acids. Germline V gene data show CDR1 as SGHTA and CDR2 as FQGNSA. V was pared by 4 bases and J by 2 bases, with 15 bases between. CDR3 coding DNA: TGTGCCAGCAGCTCCCGCATGTGGGGGGCCTACAATGAGCAGTTCTTC. Translated, it gives CASSSRMWGAYNEQFF.

This chain uses TRBV27 with TRBJ2-7; D remains ambiguous. Germline V gene sequence: CDR1 MNHEY, CDR2 SMNVEV (reference sequence). The CDR3 is 11 amino acids. Trimming stripped 10 bases from V and 11 bases from J, with 18 bases between. As DNA, the CDR3 is TGTGCCACCAAAAAAAGAACAGAAGAGTACTTC. It yields the protein CATKKRTEEYF.